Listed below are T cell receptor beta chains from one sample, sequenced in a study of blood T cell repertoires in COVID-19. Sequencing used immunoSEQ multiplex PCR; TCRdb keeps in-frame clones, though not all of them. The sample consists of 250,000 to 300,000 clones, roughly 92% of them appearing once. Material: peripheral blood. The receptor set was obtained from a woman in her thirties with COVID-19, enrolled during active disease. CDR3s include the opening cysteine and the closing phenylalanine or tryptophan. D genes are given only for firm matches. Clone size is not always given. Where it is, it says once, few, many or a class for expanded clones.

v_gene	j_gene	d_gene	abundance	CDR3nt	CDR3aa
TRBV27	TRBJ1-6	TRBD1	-	TGTGCCAGCAGTTCGACAGGGATTTCACCCCTCCACTTT	CASSSTGISPLHF
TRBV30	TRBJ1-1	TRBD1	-	TGTGCCTGGAGCCTGGACAGGAAAGCTTTCTTT	CAWSLDRKAFF
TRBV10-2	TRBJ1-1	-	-	TGCGCCAGCAGCCGGGGGAACACTGAAGCTTTCTTT	CASSRGNTEAFF
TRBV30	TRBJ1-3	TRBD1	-	TGTGCCTGGAGTCCCGGGACAGTCTTCTCTGGAAACACCATATATTTT	CAWSPGTVFSGNTIYF
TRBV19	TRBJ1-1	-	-	TGTGCCAGTAGTATAGGAGGCAGGGGTAATGCTGAAGCTTTCTTT	CASSIGGRGNAEAFF
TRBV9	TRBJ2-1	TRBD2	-	TGTGCCAGCAGCGTACTAGCGGATCCAAACAATGAGCAGTTCTTC	CASSVLADPNNEQFF
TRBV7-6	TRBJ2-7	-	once	TGTGCCAGCAGCATCCGAGGGTCCAGTTACTACGAGCAGTACTTC	CASSIRGSSYYEQYF
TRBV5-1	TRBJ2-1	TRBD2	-	TGCGCCAGCAGCTTGGGTGGGACTAGCGGGAGAGCTTACAATGAGCAGTTCTTC	CASSLGGTSGRAYNEQFF
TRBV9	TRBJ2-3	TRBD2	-	TGTGCCAGCAGCGCGACTCTAGCGGGAGTTTCAGATACGCAGTATTTT	CASSATLAGVSDTQYF
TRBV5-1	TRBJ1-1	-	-	TGCGCCAGCAGCTCCCTAGGTCTGACAGACACTGAAGCTTTCTTT	CASSSLGLTDTEAFF
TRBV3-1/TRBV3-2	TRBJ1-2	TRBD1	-	TGTGCCAGCAGCCAAGACGGGACAGGGGTCTATGGCTACACCTTC	CASSQDGTGVYGYTF
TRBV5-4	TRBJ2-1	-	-	TGTGCCAGCAGCCCGCGTCCGAGCCTGTCTCACAATGAGCAGTTCTTC	CASSPRPSLSHNEQFF
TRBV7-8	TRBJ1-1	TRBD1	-	TGTGCCAGCAGCGCGTACAGGGGGGTTGGAGCTTTCTTT	CASSAYRGVGAFF
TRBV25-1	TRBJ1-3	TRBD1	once	TGTGCCAGCAGCTATAAACAGGGGGACACCATATATTTT	CASSYKQGDTIYF
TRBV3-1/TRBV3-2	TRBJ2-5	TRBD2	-	TGTGCCAGCAGCCTAAGGACTAGCGGGAGTCGGGAGACCCAGTACTTC	CASSLRTSGSRETQYF
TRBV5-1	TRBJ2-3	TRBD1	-	TGCGCCAGCAGCTTACAGGGGGTCGGCACAGATACGCAGTATTTT	CASSLQGVGTDTQYF
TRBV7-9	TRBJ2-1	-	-	TGTGCCAGCAGCCGTAGCGGTGACTCCTACAATGAGCAGTTCTTC	CASSRSGDSYNEQFF
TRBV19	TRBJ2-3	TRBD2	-	TGTGCCACTGGTAGCGGGAGGGAGGCAGATACGCAGTATTTT	CATGSGREADTQYF
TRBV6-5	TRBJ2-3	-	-	TGTGCCAGCAGTTACCAGCCTAGCGTCCCCACAGATACGCAGTATTTT	CASSYQPSVPTDTQYF
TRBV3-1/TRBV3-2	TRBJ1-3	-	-	TGTGCCAGCAGCCAGAAAGGGGCCGGGGGTGGCACCATATATTTT	CASSQKGAGGGTIYF
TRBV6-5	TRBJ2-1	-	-	TGTGCCAGCAGCCCGGAATGGAGGTCGGGTGAGCAGTTCTTC	CASSPEWRSGEQFF
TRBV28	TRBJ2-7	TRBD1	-	TGTGCCACCTCCGGGACAGGGGGCTCCTACGAGCAGTACTTC	CATSGTGGSYEQYF
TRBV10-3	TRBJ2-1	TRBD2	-	TGTGCCATCACAACCGCGGGAGGCACCTACAATGAGCAGTTCTTC	CAITTAGGTYNEQFF
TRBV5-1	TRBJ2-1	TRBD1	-	TGCGCCAGCAGCCTGGAACTGACAGGGGATATACTCATGAATGAGCAGTTCTTC	CASSLELTGDILMNEQFF
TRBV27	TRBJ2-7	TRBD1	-	TGTGCCAGCAGCCCCTGGACAGGGGTCTACGAGCAGTACTTC	CASSPWTGVYEQYF
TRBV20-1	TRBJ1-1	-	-	TGCAGTGCTAGTAGGGGAGGGCCTGAAGCTTTCTTT	CSASRGGPEAFF
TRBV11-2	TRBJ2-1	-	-	TGTGCCAGCAGCTTAGAAGGGGCCGCAAACAATGAGCAGTTCTTC	CASSLEGAANNEQFF
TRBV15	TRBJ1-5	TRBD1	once	TGTGCCACCAGCAGCGACAGGGTCGGCAATCAGCCCCAGCATTTT	CATSSDRVGNQPQHF
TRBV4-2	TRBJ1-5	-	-	TGTGCCAGCAGCCAAGAACTTGCTCATCAGCCCCAGCATTTT	CASSQELAHQPQHF
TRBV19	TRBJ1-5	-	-	TGTGCCAGTAGTATTTATGGAGATCAGCCCCAGCATTTT	CASSIYGDQPQHF
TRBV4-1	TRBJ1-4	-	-	TGCGCCAGCAGCCAAGATCTTTATGGACAGCGTGCAACTAATGAAAAACTGTTTTTT	CASSQDLYGQRATNEKLFF
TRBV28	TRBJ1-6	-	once	TGTGCCAGCAGTTTACCAGGGGTAAATTCACCCCTCCACTTT	CASSLPGVNSPLHF
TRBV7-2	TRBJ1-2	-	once	TGTGCCAGCAGCTTAAACGCAGGGTCGTACTATGGCTACACCTTC	CASSLNAGSYYGYTF
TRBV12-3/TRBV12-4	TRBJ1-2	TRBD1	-	TGTGCCAGCAGTTTGACAGGGTCCTGGGGCTACACCTTC	CASSLTGSWGYTF
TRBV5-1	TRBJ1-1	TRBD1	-	TGCGCCAGCAGTTCAAGGGACAGGGGATACACTGAAGCTTTCTTT	CASSSRDRGYTEAFF
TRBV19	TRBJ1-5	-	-	TGTGCCAGTAGTGAGCAGGCTTCGAATCAGCCCCAGCATTTT	CASSEQASNQPQHF
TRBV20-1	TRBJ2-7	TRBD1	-	TGCAGTGCTAGTAACAGGGGAGACGAGCAGTACTTC	CSASNRGDEQYF
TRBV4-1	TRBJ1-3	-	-	TGCGCCAGCAGCCAAGATAGCCCGTTGAGTGGAAACACCATATATTTT	CASSQDSPLSGNTIYF
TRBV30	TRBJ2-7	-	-	TGTGCCTGGAGTAGAGATCAGGGACTCGAGCAGTACTTC	CAWSRDQGLEQYF
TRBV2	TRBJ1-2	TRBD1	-	TGTGCCAGCAGTGGACAGGGGTCTGGCTACACCTTC	CASSGQGSGYTF
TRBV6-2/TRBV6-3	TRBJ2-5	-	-	TGTGCCAGCAGTACCAATCAGGGGACACTGTACCAAGAGACCCAGTACTTC	CASSTNQGTLYQETQYF
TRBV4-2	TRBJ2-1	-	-	TGTGCCAGCAGCCCCTTTCTAGCGTTCTCCTACAATGAGCAGTTCTTC	CASSPFLAFSYNEQFF
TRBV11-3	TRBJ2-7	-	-	TGTGCCAGCAGCCTCTCGAGCGGGTCCCACGAGCAGTACTTC	CASSLSSGSHEQYF
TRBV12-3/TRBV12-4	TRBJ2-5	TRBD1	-	TGTGCCAGCAACTCGGACAGGGGGGAGACCCAGTACTTC	CASNSDRGETQYF
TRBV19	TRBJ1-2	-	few	TGTGCCAGTACTCCGACAGGACGTTTTGGCTACACCTTC	CASTPTGRFGYTF